This passage covers 29 T cell receptor beta chains from one sample sequenced in a study of CD8 T cells in ankylosing spondylitis. TCRdb redid the calling of the 5' RACE reads with MiXCR, one entry per CDR3 protein. The top ten clones hold roughly 7.7% of a sample with about 25,000 distinct CDR3 sequences, 2.5% of them seen once. Sequencing used blood, either unsorted or a sorted T cell fraction (not recorded which). The receptors stem from a female donor with ankylosing spondylitis or in good health (not recorded which).

In its sample, this clonotype was seen many times. This sequence joins TRBV9 and TRBJ1-3; no definite D call. There are 16 residues in the CDR3. The germline gives CDR1 SGDLS, CDR2 YYNGEE. The V gene lost 4 bases and the J gene lost 1 base, with 15 bases spanning the gap. The CDR3 DNA follows: TGTGCCAGCAGCAGGTCCGGGAGCCCATCTGGAAACACCATATATTTT. It specifies CASSRSGSPSGNTIYF.

The V call is TRBV9, the J call TRBJ2-1, with 8 positions matching TRBD2. Germline V gene lookup returns CDR1 SGDLS and CDR2 YYNGEE. This CDR3 region has 14 residues. V lost 0 bases and J lost 8; bases outside the gene matches: 4. Here the CDR3 reads CASSVGTSGYEQFF. The CDR3 DNA sequence: TGTGCCAGCAGCGTAGGTACTAGCGGATATGAGCAGTTCTTC. Supplemented by reference TRBV9 and TRBJ2-1, the full variable domain reads DSGVTQTPKHLITATGQRVTLRCSPRSGDLSVYWYQQSLDQGLQFLIQYYNGEERAKGNILERFSAQQFPDLHSELNLSSLELGDSALYFCASSVGTSGYEQFFGPGTRLTVL.

This clonotype was observed at least ten times. The CDR3 loop reads CASSVATSYPGLAYADTQYF. The DNA of the CDR3 is TGTGCCAGCAGCGTAGCTACCAGTTATCCGGGACTAGCTTATGCAGATACGCAGTATTTT. This chain uses TRBV9 with TRBJ2-3; 9 nucleotides agree with TRBD2. Germline trimming cut 0 bases from V and 4 bases from J; bases unmatched to any gene: 18. This CDR3 is 20 amino acids long. The germline V gene encodes CDR1 SGDLS and CDR2 YYNGEE.

In this sample, this clonotype turned up many times. This chain links TRBV9 with TRBJ2-1; D is ambiguous. Trimming shortened V by 0 bases and J by 3 bases, and 10 bases separated the two germline ends. Germline loops: CDR1 SGDLS, CDR2 YYNGEE. CDR3 length: 15 amino acids. The CDR3 coding sequence is TGTGCCAGCAGCGTAGGCCCACAAAACTACAATGAGCAGTTCTTC. The encoded protein is CASSVGPQNYNEQFF.

This clonotype appeared many times. The CDR3 region is CASSVKAQETQYF. CDR3 nucleotides: TGTGCCAGCAGCGTAAAGGCCCAAGAGACCCAGTACTTC. V is TRBV9 and J is TRBJ2-5; D is unresolved. V gave up 1 base and J gave up 1 base, with 5 bases separating them. The CDR3 has 13 amino acids. Germline CDR1 reads SGDLS; CDR2 reads YYNGEE.

This clonotype occurred many times. CDR3 DNA: TGTGCCAGCAGCGTTGGCCTAGCGGTTACCTACGAGCAGTACTTC. It encodes CASSVGLAVTYEQYF. This chain connects TRBV9 to TRBJ2-7; the match to TRBD2 covers 7 bases. CDR3 length: 15 residues. Trimming cost V 2 bases and J 2 bases; bases outside gene matches: 7. Germline lookup yields CDR1 SGDLS and CDR2 YYNGEE.

This clonotype has ten or more counts. This chain joins TRBV9 and TRBJ1-6; a weak D match, TRBD1 (5 bases). Germline CDR1 reads SGDLS; CDR2 reads YYNGEE. There are 15 residues in the CDR3. Trimming cost V 0 bases and J 6 bases, with 10 bases left between them. The CDR3 DNA follows: TGTGCCAGCAGCGTAGCCGGGGACCTTAATTCACCCCTCCACTTT. As protein: CASSVAGDLNSPLHF.

This clonotype has ten or more counts. The chain links TRBV9 to TRBJ2-5, with D possibly matching TRBD1 (5 bases). CDR3 length equals 14 residues. Trimming removed 0 bases from V and 5 bases from J, with 11 bases in between. CDR1 is SGDLS, CDR2 YYNGEE, per germline. The CDR3 sequence: CASSVEGMGETQYF. CDR3 DNA sequence: TGTGCCAGCAGCGTAGAGGGGATGGGGGAGACCCAGTACTTC.

This clonotype came up once. A read error is possible here, since a much larger clone lies one base away. The chain carries TRBV9 and TRBJ1-1; D is unresolved. Germline values: CDR1 SGDLS, CDR2 YYNGEE. The CDR3 totals 12 residues. As DNA, the CDR3 is TGTGTCAGCAGCGTATTGAACACTGAAGCTTTCTTT. Its translation: CVSSVLNTEAFF.

This clonotype came up many times. V is TRBV9 and J is TRBJ2-3; 7 nucleotides align to TRBD2. The CDR3 has 16 residues. With 3 bases clipped from V and 0 bases from J, the junction kept 7 bases outside the gene matches. Germline V lookup: CDR1 SGDLS, CDR2 YYNGEE. CDR3 residues: CASSASAGSSTDTQYF. DNA for the CDR3: TGTGCCAGCAGCGCCTCAGCGGGGTCTAGCACAGATACGCAGTATTTT.

This clonotype has a count of ten or more. This sequence joins TRBV9 and TRBJ2-2; D is possibly TRBD1 (6 bases). This CDR3 region has 16 residues. Germline CDR1 reads SGDLS; CDR2 reads YYNGEE. The V end lost 4 bases, the J end lost 1 base, and 14 bases lay between the germline ends. The CDR3 coding sequence is TGTGCCAGCAGCCTCAGGGGCGACCTGAACACCGGGGAGCTGTTTTTT. As protein: CASSLRGDLNTGELFF.

This clonotype came up many times. This chain joins TRBV9 and TRBJ2-2; D may be TRBD1 or TRBD2 (5 bases each). This CDR3 has 16 amino acids. The germline V gene has CDR1 SGDLS and CDR2 YYNGEE. V was shortened by 0 bases and J by 0 bases, with 9 bases between the two germline ends. The CDR3 DNA sequence: TGTGCCAGCAGCGTAGGTCGAGGGGCGAACACCGGGGAGCTGTTTTTT. Protein product: CASSVGRGANTGELFF.

This clonotype was observed at least ten times. The genes are TRBV9 and TRBJ2-2; possibly TRBD2 for D (6 bases). Trimming pared 0 bases from V and 1 base from J, leaving 10 bases between. The CDR3 is 16 residues long. The germline V gene encodes CDR1 SGDLS and CDR2 YYNGEE. The CDR3 region is CASSVGPGGNTGELFF. The CDR3 nucleotides are TGTGCCAGCAGCGTAGGCCCCGGGGGGAACACCGGGGAGCTGTTTTTT.

By share, this clonotype counts as medium-sized. This chain links TRBV9 with TRBJ1-1; D may be TRBD1 (5 bases). In germline, CDR1 is SGDLS, CDR2 YYNGEE. Trimming stripped 4 bases from V and 5 bases from J, with 15 bases between. The CDR3 runs to 14 residues. DNA for the CDR3: TGTGCCAGCAGCTCCGCCGGGGGAATGACTGAAGCTTTCTTT. Translation: CASSSAGGMTEAFF.

The rearrangement joins TRBV9 to TRBJ2-6; D perhaps matches TRBD1 (6 bases). Deletions cut 4 bases from V and 2 bases from J, with 13 bases between. Germline V gene data show CDR1 as SGDLS and CDR2 as YYNGEE. CDR3 length equals 16 residues. This chain's CDR3 is CASSTTGTTGANVLTF. CDR3 coding DNA: TGTGCCAGCAGCACGACCGGGACAACTGGGGCCAACGTCCTGACTTTC.

This clonotype was picked up many times. The chain recombines TRBV9 with TRBJ1-1; D call uncertain. There are 15 residues in the CDR3. V was shortened by 0 bases and J by 1 base, with 10 bases between the two germline ends. Germline loops: CDR1 SGDLS, CDR2 YYNGEE. The CDR3 sequence: CASSVGNTANTEAFF. DNA of the CDR3: TGTGCCAGCAGCGTAGGGAATACAGCGAACACTGAAGCTTTCTTT.

This clonotype was seen many times. The rearrangement links TRBV9 to TRBJ2-2; weak D call: TRBD1 (5 bases). The CDR3 consists of 16 residues. Trimming pared 0 bases from V and 7 bases from J, leaving 16 bases between. The germline V gene encodes CDR1 SGDLS and CDR2 YYNGEE. The CDR3 DNA reads as TGTGCCAGCAGCGTAGGTTCCATGGGGCTGCTCGGGGAGCTGTTTTTT. Its protein is CASSVGSMGLLGELFF.

Ten or more counts support this clonotype. The chain recombines TRBV9 with TRBJ1-2; 9 bases map to TRBD1. The CDR3 has 16 residues. Germline V CDR1 and CDR2: SGDLS, YYNGEE. Losses at the gene ends were 6 bases for V and 8 bases for J; bases not matched to a gene: 17. Here the CDR3 reads CASNRGQGIPSGGYTF. The CDR3, as DNA: TGTGCCAGCAACCGGGGACAGGGCATCCCATCGGGGGGCTACACCTTC.

The sample holds many counts of this clonotype. The chain joins TRBV9 to TRBJ2-7; unclear D gene. V was pared by 0 bases and J by 3 bases, with 13 bases between. CDR1 SGDLS and CDR2 YYNGEE come from the germline V gene. This CDR3 is 15 amino acids long. In DNA form, the CDR3 reads TGTGCCAGCAGCGTAGATCAGGCTCCAGTCTACGAGCAGTACTTC. It translates to CASSVDQAPVYEQYF.

This clonotype occurred many times. V and J are TRBV9 and TRBJ2-1; D is perhaps TRBD2 (5 bases). The germline V and J ends were trimmed by 3 bases and 8 bases, with 9 bases remaining between them. The CDR3 spans 12 residues. The germline gives CDR1 SGDLS, CDR2 YYNGEE. CDR3 protein: CASSEAGDEQFF. CDR3 coding DNA: TGTGCCAGCAGCGAGGCGGGTGATGAGCAGTTCTTC.

This clonotype was recorded many times. This chain uses TRBV9 with TRBJ2-2; D is ambiguous. This CDR3 has 16 amino acids. In germline, CDR1 is SGDLS, CDR2 YYNGEE. The V and J ends lost 2 bases and 1 base respectively, with 12 bases between them. The CDR3, as DNA: TGTGCCAGCAGCGTTCTTGATGGACGGAACACCGGGGAGCTGTTTTTT. Translation: CASSVLDGRNTGELFF.

By sample fraction, this clonotype is medium-sized. This sequence joins TRBV9 and TRBJ2-5, with 14 positions matching TRBD2. The germline CDR1 and CDR2 sequences are SGDLS and YYNGEE. CDR3 length equals 15 residues. V dropped 4 bases and J dropped 4; count of bases not matched to a gene: 3. The CDR3 DNA sequence: TGTGCCAGCAGCCCCGGACTAGCGGGAGGAGAGACCCAGTACTTC. This sequence encodes CASSPGLAGGETQYF.

This clonotype has a count of ten or more. The chain links TRBV9 to TRBJ2-3; D may match TRBD1 or TRBD2 (6 bases each). Trimming cost V 6 bases and J 2 bases, with 19 bases left between them. CDR3 size: 16 residues. Germline V CDR1 and CDR2: SGDLS, YYNGEE. The CDR3 reads CASTSLGGRSTDTQYF. The CDR3 nucleotides are TGTGCCAGCACCAGTCTCGGGGGCCGATCCACAGATACGCAGTATTTT.

This clonotype has at least ten counts. CDR3 loop: CASSVAGDPRSPGELFF. The CDR3 DNA reads as TGTGCCAGCAGCGTAGCAGGGGACCCGCGGAGCCCCGGGGAGCTGTTTTTT. J is TRBJ2-2 and V is TRBV9; possibly TRBD1 for D (6 bases). This CDR3 contains 17 residues. Germline V gene lookup returns CDR1 SGDLS and CDR2 YYNGEE. With 0 bases removed from V and 6 bases from J, the gap between germline ends came to 18 bases.

This clonotype has at least ten counts. The J gene is TRBJ1-3, the V gene TRBV9; D call uncertain. V was cut by 1 base and J by 0 bases, with 8 bases left in between. Germline CDR1 reads SGDLS; CDR2 reads YYNGEE. This CDR3 comprises 15 residues. CDR3 in amino acids: CASSVTPNSGNTIYF. In DNA form, the CDR3 reads TGTGCCAGCAGCGTAACGCCCAACTCTGGAAACACCATATATTTT.

This clonotype has ten or more counts. The V gene is TRBV9, the J gene TRBJ2-1; the D gene could be TRBD1 or TRBD2 (5 bases each). The V end lost 3 bases, the J end lost 6 bases, and 25 bases lay between the germline ends. The V gene's germline CDR1 is SGDLS and CDR2 YYNGEE. The CDR3 has 18 amino acids. The CDR3 region is CASSAAPSGHHLVNEQFF. In DNA form, the CDR3 reads TGTGCCAGCAGCGCCGCCCCGAGCGGACACCATTTAGTCAATGAGCAGTTCTTC.

This clonotype has at least ten counts. This chain joins TRBV9 and TRBJ2-5; weak D call: TRBD1 (6 bases). The V end was cut by 0 bases, the J end by 2 bases, with 14 bases between. The CDR3 consists of 16 residues. Germline V CDR1 and CDR2: SGDLS, YYNGEE. CDR3 region: CASSVALGAAQETQYF. DNA for the CDR3: TGTGCCAGCAGCGTAGCCCTGGGGGCCGCACAAGAGACCCAGTACTTC.

This clonotype was counted ten times or more. The genes are TRBV9 and TRBJ1-6, with 10 nucleotides matching TRBD1. With V trimmed by 4 bases and J by 9 bases, 13 bases remained unmatched. Looked up from germline, CDR1 is SGDLS and CDR2 is YYNGEE. This CDR3 has 17 amino acids. The CDR3 DNA follows: TGTGCCAGCAGCCCACCTCAGGGACAGGGGTCGGGTTCACCCCTCCACTTT. As protein: CASSPPQGQGSGSPLHF.

The table lists this clonotype with many counts. The CDR3 coding sequence is TGTGCCAGCAGCGTAGGGGGAACCGGGGAGCTGTTTTTT. This gives the protein CASSVGGTGELFF. The rearrangement links TRBV9 to TRBJ2-2; D not resolved. V lost 0 bases, J lost 5 bases, and 5 bases lay in between. From germline, CDR1 is SGDLS and CDR2 YYNGEE. The length of the CDR3 is 13 residues.